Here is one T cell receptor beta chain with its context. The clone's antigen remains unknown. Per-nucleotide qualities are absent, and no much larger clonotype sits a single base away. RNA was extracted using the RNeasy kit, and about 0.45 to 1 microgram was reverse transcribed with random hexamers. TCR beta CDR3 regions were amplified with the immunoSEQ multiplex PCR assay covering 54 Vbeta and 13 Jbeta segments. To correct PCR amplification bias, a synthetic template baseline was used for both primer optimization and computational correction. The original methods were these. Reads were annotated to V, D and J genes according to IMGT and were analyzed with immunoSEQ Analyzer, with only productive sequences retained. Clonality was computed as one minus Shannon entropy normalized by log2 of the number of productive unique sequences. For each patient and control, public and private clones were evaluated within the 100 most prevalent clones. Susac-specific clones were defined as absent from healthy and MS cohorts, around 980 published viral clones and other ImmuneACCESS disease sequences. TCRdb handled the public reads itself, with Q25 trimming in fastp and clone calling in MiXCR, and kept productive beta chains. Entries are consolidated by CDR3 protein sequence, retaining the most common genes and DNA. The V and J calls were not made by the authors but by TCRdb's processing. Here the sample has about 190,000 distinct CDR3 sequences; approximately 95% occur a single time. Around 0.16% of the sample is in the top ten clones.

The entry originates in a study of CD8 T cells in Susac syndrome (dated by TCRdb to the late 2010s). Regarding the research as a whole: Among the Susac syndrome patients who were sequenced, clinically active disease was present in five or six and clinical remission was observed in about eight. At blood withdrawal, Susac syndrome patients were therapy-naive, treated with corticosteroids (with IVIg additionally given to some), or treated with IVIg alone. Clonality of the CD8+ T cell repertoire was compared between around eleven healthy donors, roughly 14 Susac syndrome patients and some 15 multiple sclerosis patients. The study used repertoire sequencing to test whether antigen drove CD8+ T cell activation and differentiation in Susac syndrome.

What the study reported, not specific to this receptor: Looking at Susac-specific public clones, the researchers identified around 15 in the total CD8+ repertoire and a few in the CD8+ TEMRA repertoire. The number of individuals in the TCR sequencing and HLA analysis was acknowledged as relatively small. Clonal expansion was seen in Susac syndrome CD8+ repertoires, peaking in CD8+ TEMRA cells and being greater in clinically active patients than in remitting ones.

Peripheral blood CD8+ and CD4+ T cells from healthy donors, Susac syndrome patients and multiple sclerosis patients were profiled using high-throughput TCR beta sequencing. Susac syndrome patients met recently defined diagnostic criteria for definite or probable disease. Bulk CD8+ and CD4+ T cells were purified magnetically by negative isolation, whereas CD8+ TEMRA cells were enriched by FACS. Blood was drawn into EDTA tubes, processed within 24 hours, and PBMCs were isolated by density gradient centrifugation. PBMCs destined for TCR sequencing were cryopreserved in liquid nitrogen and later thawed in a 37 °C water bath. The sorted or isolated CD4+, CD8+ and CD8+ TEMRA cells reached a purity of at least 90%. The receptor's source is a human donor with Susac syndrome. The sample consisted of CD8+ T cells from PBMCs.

The sequence in DNA is TGTGCCAGCACTGGAGAGGGACTGACTGAGCAGTTCTTC. Translation gives CASTGEGLTEQFF. The chain links TRBV2 with TRBJ2-1, with TRBD2 perhaps the D gene, on 6 matching bases. V sheds 7 bases and J sheds 9 bases, leaving 16 bases between their ends. Inclusive of the bounding cysteine and phenylalanine, the CDR3 is 13 residues long. The sequence is cut down to CDR3 DNA, 39 bases in frame from base 1. The germline V gene supplies CDR1 SNHLY and CDR2 FYNNEI.